This T cell receptor (beta chain) was identified in a study of cytomegalovirus exposure and HLA in healthy donors. Study results and limitations: There were a few CMV-associated chains whose specificity for CMV antigens was confirmed in vitro.

Points on this clone: The antigen is undetermined.

PCR involved 60 Vbeta and 13 Jbeta primers. The repertoire was sequenced with immunoSEQ multiplex PCR; TCRdb's copy has only in-frame clones and lacks some. This sample has around 100,000 clones, with around 77% found just once. When sampled, the donors appeared nominally healthy, though they likely had unrecorded immune exposures. Germline CDR1 is SGHTA and CDR2 is FQGTGA. The CDR3 sequence is 16 residues long. V was trimmed by 5 bases and J by 1 base, leaving 17 bases between them. The chain combines TRBV7-3 with TRBJ1-1; the D is unclear. The sequencing input was PBMCs. The sequence was collected from a woman aged 55-70 years in good health and CMV-seropositive. DNA of the CDR3: TGTGCCAGCAGCCAAGGGAGGGTTAGGGAGAACACTGAAGCTTTCTTT. As protein: CASSQGRVRENTEAFF.